The clone carrying this TCR beta chain was recorded at least ten times. The record originates from a study of T cell repertoires in cytomegalovirus infection. TCRdb ran MiXCR on the reads and lists one entry per CDR3 protein. The sample has about 490,000 distinct CDR3 sequences; around 11% are singletons. The germline gives CDR1 SGHTA, CDR2 FQGNSA. The length of the CDR3 is 14 residues. Trimming took off 5 bases at V and 0 bases at J, with 8 bases between the two ends. The chain carries TRBV7-2 and TRBJ1-5; D not certain. This TCR was sampled from a human donor in good health (CMV status not recorded). Some clones in this sample may be carry-over from other donors' samples. The sequenced sample was PBMCs. The CDR3 region has the DNA TGTGCCAGCAGCCGACGGGATAGCAATCAGCCCCAGCATTTT. Translated, it gives CASSRRDSNQPQHF. Supplemented by reference TRBV7-2 and TRBJ1-5, the full variable domain reads GAGVSQSPSNKVTEKGKDVELRCDPISGHTALYWYRQSLGQGLEFLIYFQGNSAPDKSGLPSDRFSAERTGGSVSTLTIQRTQQEDSAVYLCASSRRDSNQPQHFGDGTRLSIL.